This TCR beta chain was sequenced in a study of vaccination effects on CD4 cells after COVID-19. Study results and limitations: Nearly all vaccine-induced clones in healthy recipients recognized only SARS-CoV-2. The study, lacking early post-infection timepoints, had few convalescent patients.

Trimming took 0 bases from V and 6 from J, leaving 15 bases between them. The CDR3 contains 17 residues. The germline CDR1 and CDR2 sequences are SGHTA and FQGNSA. ViraFEST used viral peptide pools to expand antigen-specific CD4+ T cells before sequencing. The culture ran for less than 12 days, and then CD4+ T cells were isolated. PBMC were cultured at around 2 million per well with about 9 IU/ml IL-2 and around 10 ug/ml peptides. Some clones are missing from TCRdb's copy, which holds only in-frame ones; the method was immunoSEQ multiplex PCR. The sample holds 70,000 to 95,000 clones, around four fifths seen once. A few counts support this clone. The antigen remains unidentified.

The origin of this receptor is a human donor who received a COVID-19 vaccine. The rearrangement joins TRBV7-2 to TRBJ1-6; a weak D match, TRBD1 (6 bases). Sequencing used CD4+ T cells from PBMCs cultured with HCoV-229E spike peptides, obtained before COVID-19 vaccination. The CDR3 nucleotides read TGTGCCAGCAGCTTAGCGCTTGGGGGGGCCCCTAATTCACCCCTCCACTTT. Encoded protein: CASSLALGGAPNSPLHF.